This T cell receptor beta chain was sequenced during a study of T cell responses to AZD1222 COVID-19 vaccine. Data came from immunoSEQ multiplex PCR; TCRdb stores just in-frame clones and leaves some out. This table holds over 150,000 clones, approximately 94% found once. Germline CDR1 reads LNHDA; CDR2 reads SQIVND (reference sequence). The V gene lost 2 bases and the J gene lost 1 base, with 5 bases spanning the gap. The CDR3 sequence is 13 residues long. As to this clone: Other DNA sequences of this sample code for an identical CDR3.

The TCR was taken from an adult who received the AZD1222 COVID-19 vaccine. The chain combines TRBV19 with TRBJ1-1; possible D gene TRBD1, 5 bases. The sample here was peripheral blood, taken 28 days after the second AZD1222 dose. The CDR3 protein is CASSITGNTEAFF. The CDR3, as DNA: TGTGCCAGTAGTATAACAGGGAACACTGAAGCTTTCTTT. The whole variable domain, filled in from reference TRBV19 and TRBJ1-1, reads DGGITQSPKYLFRKEGQNVTLSCEQNLNHDAMYWYRQDPGQGLRLIYYSQIVNDFQKGDIAEGYSVSREKKESFPLTVTSAQKNPTAFYLCASSITGNTEAFFGQGTRLTVV.